This passage covers 14 T cell receptor beta chains from one sample sequenced in a study of graft-versus-host responses after intestinal transplantation. For these TCRs, the target antigens are not known. TCRdb keeps only in-frame clones here, not all; method: immunoSEQ multiplex PCR. Here the sample spans over 70,000 clones, just under 95% being singletons. The sample was unstimulated CD8+ T cells sorted from spleen or lymph node cells, taken before intestinal transplant. Receptors were obtained from a human donor who received an intestinal transplant.

The chain links TRBV6-1 to TRBJ2-1, with D hard to call. V dropped 8 bases and J dropped 7 bases, with 9 bases sitting between them. The CDR3 loop spans 11 amino acids. CDR1 and CDR2 (germline): MNHNS, SASEGT. The chain's CDR3 is CASLFGNEQFF. Written as DNA, the CDR3 is TGTGCCAGCCTATTCGGGAATGAGCAGTTCTTC.

The chain carries TRBV11-2 and TRBJ2-1; D tentatively fits TRBD1 or TRBD2 (5 bases each). V lost 4 bases, J lost 3 bases, and 13 bases lay in between. Germline lookup yields CDR1 SGHAT and CDR2 FQNNGV. The CDR3 extends over 15 amino acids. The CDR3 spells CASSSLWGSYNEQFF. The CDR3 DNA reads TGTGCCAGCAGCTCTCTATGGGGGAGCTACAATGAGCAGTTCTTC.

V gene TRBV9 combines with J gene TRBJ1-2; no clear D. V lost 0 bases, J lost 2 bases, and 11 bases lay in between. The CDR3 spans 15 residues. The germline CDR1 and CDR2 sequences are SGDLS and YYNGEE. CDR3 region: CASSVDWVPNYGYTF. The CDR3 bases are TGTGCCAGCAGCGTAGATTGGGTCCCAAACTATGGCTACACCTTC.

CDR3 residues: CASSLGGLREAQYF. Written as DNA, the CDR3 is TGTGCCAGCAGCTTAGGGGGACTGCGGGAGGCCCAGTACTTC. The chain joins TRBV7-9 to TRBJ2-5; TRBD2 aligns across 8 bases. CDR1 and CDR2 (germline): SEHNR, FQNEAQ (reference sequence). With V trimmed by 1 base and J by 9 bases, 7 bases remained unmatched. CDR3 length: 14 residues.

V is TRBV5-1 and J is TRBJ2-5, with a tentative D call TRBD2 (5 bases). The CDR3 covers 14 residues. The V end lost 2 bases, the J end lost 2 bases, and 10 bases lay between the germline ends. In germline, CDR1 is SGHRS, CDR2 YFSETQ. CDR3 protein: CASSLAATQETQYF. The DNA for the CDR3 is TGCGCCAGCAGCTTAGCGGCTACGCAAGAGACCCAGTACTTC.

The gene calls are TRBV27 and TRBJ2-7; 8 bases are a match to TRBD1. Germline CDR1 MNHEY, CDR2 SMNVEV (reference sequence). The junction had 11 bases not matched to a gene; V was cut back by 6 bases and J by 4 bases. The CDR3 is made up of 15 amino acids. The CDR3 nucleotides read TGTGCCAGCAGCCTCATGACAGGGGAGTCGTACGAGCAGTACTTC. It yields the protein CASSLMTGESYEQYF.

The chain employs TRBV27 and TRBJ2-7; D is uncertain. V dropped 4 bases and J dropped 6 bases, with 13 bases sitting between them. Per the germline V gene, CDR1 is MNHEY and CDR2 is SMNVEV (reference sequence). This CDR3 contains 13 residues. CDR3 loop: CASSSTGNGEQYF. CDR3 DNA: TGTGCCAGCAGTTCTACCGGCAATGGCGAGCAGTACTTC.

The chain links TRBV9 to TRBJ2-1; TRBD2 matches 8 bases. The CDR3 loop spans 15 amino acids. Germline lookup yields CDR1 SGDLS and CDR2 YYNGEE. V dropped 2 bases and J dropped 3; count of bases not matched to a gene: 4. CDR3 sequence reads: CASSVSGRVYNEQFF. The CDR3 DNA sequence: TGTGCCAGCAGCGTCAGCGGGAGAGTCTACAATGAGCAGTTCTTC.

The chain has TRBV19 and TRBJ2-6; the D is unclear. Trimming took 3 bases from V and 1 from J, leaving 1 base between them. The CDR3 extends over 13 amino acids. Germline CDR1 and CDR2: LNHDA and SQIVND (reference sequence). CDR3 protein: CASSISGANVLTF. The CDR3 coding sequence is TGTGCCAGTAGTATTTCTGGGGCCAACGTCCTGACTTTC. Filled out from reference TRBV19 and TRBJ2-6, the complete variable domain reads DGGITQSPKYLFRKEGQNVTLSCEQNLNHDAMYWYRQDPGQGLRLIYYSQIVNDFQKGDIAEGYSVSREKKESFPLTVTSAQKNPTAFYLCASSISGANVLTFGAGSRLTVL.

The V and J genes are TRBV4-1 and TRBJ2-3; D remains ambiguous. Trimming took off 4 bases at V and 3 bases at J, with 14 bases between the two ends. CDR3 size: 15 residues. Germline assignment: CDR1 MGHRA and CDR2 YSYEKL. CDR3 residues: CASSPSLSETDTQYF. CDR3 in DNA: TGCGCCAGCAGCCCGTCCTTATCAGAGACAGATACGCAGTATTTT.

The chain has TRBV4-2 and TRBJ2-5; possible D gene TRBD1, 6 bases. V shed 4 bases and J shed 2 bases, with 14 bases lying between them. Looked up from germline, CDR1 is LGHNA and CDR2 is YNFKEQ. The CDR3 has 15 residues. In nucleotides, the CDR3 is TGTGCCAGCAGCCTATCCCAGGGGTCGCAAGAGACCCAGTACTTC. Its protein product is CASSLSQGSQETQYF.

This chain connects TRBV7-9 to TRBJ2-5; either TRBD1 or TRBD2 may fit D (5 bases each). The CDR3 consists of 14 residues. CDR1 and CDR2 (germline): SEHNR, FQNEAQ (reference sequence). With 2 bases removed from V and 1 base from J, the gap between germline ends came to 8 bases. CDR3 DNA: TGTGCCAGCAGCTTATCGGGGACCCAAGAGACCCAGTACTTC. It specifies CASSLSGTQETQYF.

V is TRBV5-4 and J is TRBJ1-2; D remains ambiguous. CDR1 SGHNT and CDR2 YYREEE come from the germline V gene (reference sequence). V lost 1 base and J 0 bases, leaving 7 bases between the germline ends. This CDR3 has 14 residues. CDR3 residues: CASSLIVANYGYTF. As DNA, the CDR3 is TGTGCCAGCAGCTTGATAGTCGCTAACTATGGCTACACCTTC. The whole variable domain, filled in from reference TRBV5-4 and TRBJ1-2, reads ETGVTQSPTHLIKTRGQQVTLRCSSQSGHNTVSWYQQALGQGPQFIFQYYREEENGRGNFPPRFSGLQFPNYSSELNVNALELDDSALYLCASSLIVANYGYTFGSGTRLTVV.

This clone was seen once. The rearrangement uses TRBV6-5 and TRBJ1-3; D remains unclear. Germline V gene sequence: CDR1 MNHEY, CDR2 SVGAGI. The CDR3 is 15 residues long. The V gene lost 2 bases and the J gene lost 0 bases, with 8 bases spanning the gap. The CDR3 loop reads CASSYKGHSGNTIYF. CDR3 nucleotides: TGTGCCAGCAGTTACAAGGGCCACTCTGGAAACACCATATATTTT.